This T cell receptor (beta chain) was observed in a study of blood T cell repertoires in COVID-19. This CDR3 comprises 14 residues. V was trimmed by 2 bases and J by 5 bases, leaving 10 bases between them. Germline values: CDR1 SGHDT, CDR2 YYEEEE. This clone appeared a single time. TCRdb keeps only in-frame clones here, not all; method: immunoSEQ multiplex PCR. The table includes hundreds of thousands of clones, around nine tenths detected once. The sequence derives from a woman between 18 and 29 years old who had recovered from COVID-19. The material sequenced was peripheral blood. The V gene is TRBV5-6, the J gene TRBJ1-4, with D possibly being TRBD1 (5 bases). CDR3 region: CASSFGRANEKLFF. The CDR3 nucleotides are TGTGCCAGCAGCTTCGGCAGGGCAAATGAAAAACTGTTTTTT.